This T cell receptor (beta chain) was identified during a study of cytomegalovirus exposure and HLA in healthy donors. Study-wide points: Later on, an analysis found that several of the most significant clusters appeared to be linked to common viral pathogens, which included parvovirus B19. Versus the approximately 700-donor mean, an Asian-associated ancestry cluster reportedly showed fewer N-insertions in a later analysis. A later analysis found most CMV-associated TCR beta chains apparently HLA-restricted.

The study ran its PCR with 60 Vbeta and 13 Jbeta primers. Sequencing was performed with immunoSEQ multiplex PCR; in TCRdb, only in-frame clones are kept and a portion is missing. The sample holds about 110,000 clones. Worth noting for this clone: Its antigen is undetermined. The sample holds other DNA sequences that translate to the same CDR3.

V was pared by 0 bases and J by 6 bases, with 6 bases of the junction left unmatched. Germline CDR1 SGHRS, CDR2 YFSETQ. CDR3 length equals 15 residues. It was healthy bone marrow donors who served as donors. Sequencing was performed on PBMCs. The chain employs TRBV5-1 and TRBJ2-1; 7 bases are a match to TRBD2. This TCR came from a man aged 25 to 45 in good health and CMV-seronegative. CDR3 DNA sequence: TGCGCCAGCAGCTTGGTCGGGGGAGGGCTCAATGAGCAGTTCTTC. It translates to CASSLVGGGLNEQFF.